These 26 T cell receptor beta chains came from one sample sequenced in a study of radiotherapy plus CTLA-4 blockade in lung cancer. TCRdb's copy holds only in-frame clones and misses some; the assay was immunoSEQ multiplex PCR. The sample holds some 62,000 clones, around three quarters seen once. The specimen comprised peripheral blood, sampled from a patient treated with radiotherapy plus ipilimumab. The receptors stem from a human donor with non-small cell lung cancer who had a complete response to radiotherapy plus ipilimumab.

This clone was picked up a small number of times. V is TRBV19 and J is TRBJ2-1, with TRBD2 identical over 9 bases. The CDR3 consists of 16 residues. The V segment lost 1 base and the J segment 3 bases; nucleotides outside the gene matches: 4. CDR1 is LNHDA and CDR2 is SQIVND in the germline V gene (reference sequence). The CDR3 DNA is TGTGCCAGTAGTATAGTGACTAGCGGCGGCTACAATGAGCAGTTCTTC. Protein product: CASSIVTSGGYNEQFF.

This clone was picked up one time. One end of the junction fails to match germline, which may point to a read error. This rearrangement joins TRBV4-3 to TRBJ1-4; D is undetermined. The CDR3 covers 14 residues. Germline V lookup: CDR1 LGHNA, CDR2 YSLEER. The CDR3 DNA sequence: TGCGTCAGCAGCCTTAGCGAAGGGAGGGAAAAACTGTTTTTT. Translating gives CVSSLSEGREKLFF.

The V and J genes are TRBV4-3 and TRBJ1-2; perhaps TRBD1 as D (5 bases). CDR3 size: 15 residues. Trimming removed 1 base from V and 2 bases from J, with 11 bases in between. Germline V gene data show CDR1 as LGHNA and CDR2 as YSLEER. CDR3 sequence (DNA): TGCGCCAGCAGCCAAGGCAGGGCAGGGAACTATGGCTACACCTTC. Its protein is CASSQGRAGNYGYTF.

This clone showed up just a few times. The chain recombines TRBV11-2 with TRBJ1-4; D uncertain. Looked up from germline, CDR1 is SGHAT and CDR2 is FQNNGV. Trimming took 2 bases from V and 6 from J, leaving 10 bases between them. There are 14 residues in the CDR3. The CDR3 DNA reads as TGTGCCAGCAGCTTAAGACGGAGGGATGAAAAACTGTTTTTT. It encodes CASSLRRRDEKLFF.

CDR3 in amino acids: CASSLLLRDGAYGYTF. The CDR3, as DNA: TGCGCCAGCAGCCTCCTTCTCCGGGACGGAGCCTATGGCTACACCTTC. The V call is TRBV4-1, the J call TRBJ1-2, with D perhaps TRBD1 (5 bases). With 4 bases removed from V and 4 bases from J, the gap between germline ends came to 19 bases. Germline V gene lookup returns CDR1 MGHRA and CDR2 YSYEKL. The CDR3 length is 16 residues.

The J gene is TRBJ1-1, the V gene TRBV28; weak D call: TRBD1 (6 bases). V dropped 5 bases and J dropped 9 bases, with 16 bases sitting between them. Germline CDR1 MDHEN, CDR2 SYDVKM. This CDR3 contains 13 residues. CDR3: CASSLTGKVKAFF. The CDR3 region has the DNA TGTGCCAGCAGTCTTACAGGGAAGGTTAAAGCTTTCTTT.

The rearrangement links TRBV4-3 to TRBJ2-7; D possibly corresponds to TRBD2 (6 bases). The CDR3 is 16 amino acids. From germline, CDR1 is LGHNA and CDR2 YSLEER. Trimming pared 1 base from V and 3 bases from J, leaving 16 bases between. The CDR3: CASSQVNSGLYYEQYV. The CDR3 DNA sequence: TGCGCCAGCAGCCAAGTTAATAGCGGACTCTACTACGAGCAGTACGTC.

In nucleotides, the CDR3 is TGTGCCAGCAGCTTAGCAGGACCCCAGGCGCTAGCCAAAAACATTCAGTACTTC. Protein: CASSLAGPQALAKNIQYF. The chain combines TRBV11-2 with TRBJ2-4; unclear D gene. The CDR3 totals 18 residues. Trimming took off 1 base at V and 0 bases at J, with 16 bases between the two ends. In germline, CDR1 is SGHAT, CDR2 FQNNGV.

The V and J genes are TRBV11-3 and TRBJ2-3; 8 bases align to TRBD2. There are 17 residues in the CDR3. CDR1 is SGHNT, CDR2 YENEEA, per germline. The V segment lost 1 base and the J segment 1 base; nucleotides outside the gene matches: 7. This CDR3 reads CASSLVGTSGRTDTQYF. In nucleotides, the CDR3 is TGTGCCAGCAGCTTAGTAGGCACTAGCGGTCGCACAGATACGCAGTATTTT.

V and J are TRBV19 and TRBJ2-5; no reliable D call. The germline V gene encodes CDR1 LNHDA and CDR2 SQIVND (reference sequence). The length of the CDR3 is 13 residues. The V and J ends lost 6 bases and 8 bases respectively, with 16 bases between them. CDR3 DNA sequence: TGTGCCAGTAGCCCCCTTAGCTACCGAACCCAGTACTTC. It specifies CASSPLSYRTQYF.

This rearrangement joins TRBV5-6 to TRBJ2-5; 9 positions agree with TRBD1. J gave up 5 bases and V 0 bases, and 8 bases lay outside the gene matches. The CDR3 is 16 amino acids. Germline CDR1 reads SGHDT; CDR2 reads YYEEEE. CDR3 region: CASSLDRGRSGETQYF. DNA of the CDR3: TGTGCCAGCAGCTTGGACAGGGGGCGCAGCGGGGAGACCCAGTACTTC.

The chain employs TRBV4-3 and TRBJ1-2, with TRBD1 matching over 11 bases. The germline CDR1 and CDR2 sequences are LGHNA and YSLEER. With V trimmed by 4 bases and J by 5 bases, 15 bases remained unmatched. CDR3 length equals 18 residues. CDR3 in DNA: TGCGCCAGCAGCCCCGCCGGACAGGGGGCTCGAGGTGGTTATGGCTACACCTTC. This translates into CASSPAGQGARGGYGYTF.

This clone was detected once. V gene TRBV27 combines with J gene TRBJ1-5, with a possible D match to TRBD1 (6 bases). Germline values: CDR1 MNHEY, CDR2 SMNVEV (reference sequence). Trimming shortened V by 5 bases and J by 1 base, and 12 bases separated the two germline ends. The CDR3 is 15 residues long. CDR3 sequence (DNA): TGTGCCAGCAGTAACTGGGGGGCGAGCAATCAGCCCCAGCATTTT. Amino acids: CASSNWGASNQPQHF.

The V and J genes are TRBV5-8 and TRBJ2-2; no reliable D call. Trimming stripped 2 bases from V and 5 bases from J, with 4 bases between. There are 12 residues in the CDR3. Germline V gives CDR1 SGHTS, CDR2 YDEGEE. The CDR3 DNA is TGTGCCAGCAGCTTTGGGACCGGGGAGCTGTTTTTT. Encoded protein: CASSFGTGELFF.

The V and J genes are TRBV23-1 and TRBJ2-3; 10 positions match TRBD1. TRBV23-1 is noted as an ORF with a role that remains uncertain. The junction had 12 bases not matched to a gene; V was cut back by 7 bases and J by 2 bases. The CDR3 extends over 17 amino acids. The DNA for the CDR3 is TGCGCCAGCAAAAGGACAGGGACAGGGGACAACACAGATACGCAGTATTTT. Translation: CASKRTGTGDNTDTQYF.

The CDR3 DNA reads TGTGCCAGCAGTTACTACCAGCGGGGCAATCAGCCCCAGCATTTT. It specifies CASSYYQRGNQPQHF. The J gene is TRBJ1-5, the V gene TRBV6-5, with D uncertain. V was shortened by 1 base and J by 2 bases, with 9 bases between the two germline ends. CDR1 and CDR2 (germline): MNHEY, SVGAGI. The CDR3 length is 15 residues.

The J gene is TRBJ1-1, the V gene TRBV29-1; D is unclear. The CDR3 contains 14 residues. Per the germline V gene, CDR1 is SQVTM and CDR2 is ANQGSEA. Trimming shortened V by 0 bases and J by 0 bases, and 8 bases separated the two germline ends. CDR3 in DNA: TGCAGCGTTGAAGAGGGTAACTTGAACACTGAAGCTTTCTTT. As protein: CSVEEGNLNTEAFF.

In its sample, this clone was seen once. The chain joins TRBV6-5 to TRBJ2-2, with 9 bases aligning to TRBD1. Germline V CDR1 and CDR2: MNHEY, SVGAGI. The V and J ends lost 8 bases and 4 bases, in that order; junction bases with no gene match: 5. The CDR3 has 14 amino acids. The CDR3 spells CASGTGFGTGELFF. DNA of the CDR3: TGTGCCAGCGGGACAGGGTTTGGCACCGGGGAGCTGTTTTTT.

The rearrangement links TRBV2 to TRBJ2-1; D might be TRBD1 or TRBD2, each matching 5 bases. Germline CDR1 reads SNHLY; CDR2 reads FYNNEI. V lost 3 bases and J lost 5, with 11 bases in between. The CDR3 covers 14 residues. The CDR3 protein is CASSDVRGDNEQFF. The CDR3 region has the DNA TGTGCCAGCAGTGACGTTAGGGGAGACAATGAGCAGTTCTTC.

The gene calls are TRBV9 and TRBJ1-4; D is unresolved. The germline V and J ends were trimmed by 3 bases and 7 bases, with 10 bases remaining between them. The CDR3 is 13 residues long. In germline, CDR1 is SGDLS, CDR2 YYNGEE. The CDR3, as DNA: TGTGCCAGCAGCGCGGGCCCAGGTGAAAAACTGTTTTTT. It specifies CASSAGPGEKLFF.

The chain couples TRBV4-1 to TRBJ2-6; D is undetermined. Germline CDR1 is MGHRA and CDR2 is YSYEKL. V lost 0 bases to trimming and J lost 2 bases, with 20 bases between them. This CDR3 has 20 amino acids. This chain's CDR3 is CASSQDRSTVAQAGANVLTF. CDR3 DNA: TGCGCCAGCAGCCAAGATAGGTCTACGGTAGCTCAAGCTGGGGCCAACGTCCTGACTTTC.

V gene TRBV5-1 combines with J gene TRBJ2-5, with 9 bases lining up with TRBD2. V shed 4 bases, J shed 10 bases, and the junction held 11 bases outside the gene matches. Germline V gene data show CDR1 as SGHRS and CDR2 as YFSETQ. The length of the CDR3 is 14 residues. The CDR3 bases are TGCGCCAGCAGCCAGCGGGGGGCTCCTACGGACCAGTACTTC. Translation gives CASSQRGAPTDQYF.

The chain joins TRBV5-8 to TRBJ1-5, with D perhaps TRBD1 (6 bases). The CDR3 is made up of 14 amino acids. Trimming took 3 bases from V and 2 from J, leaving 9 bases between them. Germline CDR1 reads SGHTS; CDR2 reads YDEGEE. CDR3 nucleotide sequence: TGTGCCAGCAGCTACGGGGGGCGCAATCAGCCCCAGCATTTT. Protein product: CASSYGGRNQPQHF. Full variable domain (outside the CDR3, taken from reference TRBV5-8 and TRBJ1-5): EAGVTQSPTHLIKTRGQQATLRCSPISGHTSVYWYQQALGLGLQFLLWYDEGEERNRGNFPPRFSGRQFPNYSSELNVNALELEDSALYLCASSYGGRNQPQHFGDGTRLSIL.

The CDR3 here is CASSNPAMNTEAFF. The CDR3 nucleotides read TGTGCCAGTAGTAATCCCGCCATGAACACTGAAGCTTTCTTT. This chain uses TRBV19 with TRBJ1-1; D gene ambiguous. CDR1 and CDR2 (germline): LNHDA, SQIVND (reference sequence). The CDR3 is made up of 14 amino acids. Trimming took 4 bases from V and 0 from J, leaving 9 bases between them.

The chain joins TRBV29-1 to TRBJ2-1; either TRBD1 or TRBD2 may supply D (5 bases each). Germline CDR1 and CDR2: SQVTM and ANQGSEA. The CDR3 covers 14 residues. The ends were cut back, 6 bases at V and 7 bases at J, with 19 bases in the middle. For the CDR3, the DNA is TGCAGCGTCCGGGCTGGGGGTGCCCCAAATGAGCAGTTCTTC. Translation: CSVRAGGAPNEQFF.

The chain combines TRBV4-1 with TRBJ1-2; 9 bases line up with TRBD1. Germline V CDR1 and CDR2: MGHRA, YSYEKL. V dropped 6 bases and J dropped 4; count of bases not matched to a gene: 9. This CDR3 contains 15 residues. The CDR3 region is CASSYSPGQGYGYTF. CDR3 nucleotides: TGCGCCAGCAGTTACAGCCCGGGACAGGGCTATGGCTACACCTTC.